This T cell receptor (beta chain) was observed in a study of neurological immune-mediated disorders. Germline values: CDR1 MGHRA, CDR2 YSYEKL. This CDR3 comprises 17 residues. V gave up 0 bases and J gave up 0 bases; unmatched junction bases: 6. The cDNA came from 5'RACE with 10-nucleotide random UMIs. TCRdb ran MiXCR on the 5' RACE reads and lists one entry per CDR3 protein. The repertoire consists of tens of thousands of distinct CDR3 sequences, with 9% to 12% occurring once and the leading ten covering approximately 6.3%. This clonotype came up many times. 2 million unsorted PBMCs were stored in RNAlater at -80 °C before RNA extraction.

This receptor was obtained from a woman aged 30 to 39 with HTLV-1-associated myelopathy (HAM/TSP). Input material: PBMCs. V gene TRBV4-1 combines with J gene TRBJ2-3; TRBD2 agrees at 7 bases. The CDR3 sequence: CASSQDGAGVSTDTQYF. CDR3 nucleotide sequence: TGCGCCAGCAGCCAAGATGGGGCGGGGGTTAGCACAGATACGCAGTATTTT.